This T cell receptor beta chain was sequenced for a study of cytomegalovirus exposure and HLA in healthy donors. Study-wide findings and caveats: The authors confirmed in vitro that three CMV-associated chains were specific for CMV antigens. Later analysis revealed greater clonal expansion in HLA-associated TCR beta chains than in equally common others. CMV serostatus was the only immune exposure information that was available.

Notes on this clone: Its antigen remains unidentified.

The PCR had 60 Vbeta and 13 Jbeta primers. The method was immunoSEQ multiplex PCR; TCRdb's version includes in-frame clones alone and lacks a portion of them. The data hold about 200,000 clones, with roughly four fifths observed a single time. Trimming stripped 3 bases from V and 7 bases from J, with 12 bases between. This CDR3 has 14 amino acids. CDR1 SNHLY and CDR2 FYNNEI come from the germline V gene. The receptor comes from a middle-aged woman in good health and CMV-seronegative. V is TRBV2 and J is TRBJ2-2; TRBD1 might be the D (6 bases). The source material was PBMCs. DNA of the CDR3: TGTGCCAGCAGTGAGGACAGCAGGTTCGGGGAGCTGTTTTTT. Translated, it gives CASSEDSRFGELFF.